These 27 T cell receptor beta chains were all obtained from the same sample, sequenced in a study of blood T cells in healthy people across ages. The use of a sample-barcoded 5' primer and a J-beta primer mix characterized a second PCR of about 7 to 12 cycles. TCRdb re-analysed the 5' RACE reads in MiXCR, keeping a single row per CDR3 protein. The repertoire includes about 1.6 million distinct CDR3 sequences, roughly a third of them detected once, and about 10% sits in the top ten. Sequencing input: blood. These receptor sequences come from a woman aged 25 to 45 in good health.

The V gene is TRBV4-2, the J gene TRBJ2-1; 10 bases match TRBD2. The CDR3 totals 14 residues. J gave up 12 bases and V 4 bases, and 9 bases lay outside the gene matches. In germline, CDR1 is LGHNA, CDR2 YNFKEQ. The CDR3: CASSPASGRRGQFF. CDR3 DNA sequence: TGTGCCAGCAGCCCTGCTAGCGGGAGACGGGGGCAGTTCTTC.

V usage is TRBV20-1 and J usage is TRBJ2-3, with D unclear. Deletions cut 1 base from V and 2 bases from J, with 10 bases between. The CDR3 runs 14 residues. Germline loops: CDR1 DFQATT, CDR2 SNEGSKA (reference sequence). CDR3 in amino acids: CSARGRVHTDTQYF. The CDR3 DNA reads TGCAGTGCTAGAGGACGGGTCCACACAGATACGCAGTATTTT.

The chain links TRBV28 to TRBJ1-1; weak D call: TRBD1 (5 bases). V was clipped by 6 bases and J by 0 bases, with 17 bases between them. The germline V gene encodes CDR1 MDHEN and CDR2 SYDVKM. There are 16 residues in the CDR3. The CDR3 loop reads CASRGTGRGMNTEAFF. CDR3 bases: TGTGCCAGCAGGGGAACGGGTAGGGGCATGAACACTGAAGCTTTCTTT.

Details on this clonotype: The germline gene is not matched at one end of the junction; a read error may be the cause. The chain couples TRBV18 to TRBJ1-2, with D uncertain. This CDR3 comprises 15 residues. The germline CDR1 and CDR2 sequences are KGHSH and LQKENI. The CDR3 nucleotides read TGTGCCAGCTCACCATCGGGCAGCCCTAACTATGGCCACACCTTC. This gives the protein CASSPSGSPNYGHTF.

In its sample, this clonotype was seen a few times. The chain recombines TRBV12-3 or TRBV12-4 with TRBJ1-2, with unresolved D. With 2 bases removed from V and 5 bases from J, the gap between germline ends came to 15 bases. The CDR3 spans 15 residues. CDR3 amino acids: CASSLYRNIGYGYTF. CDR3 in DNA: TGTGCCAGCAGTTTATATAGGAACATCGGGTATGGCTACACCTTC.

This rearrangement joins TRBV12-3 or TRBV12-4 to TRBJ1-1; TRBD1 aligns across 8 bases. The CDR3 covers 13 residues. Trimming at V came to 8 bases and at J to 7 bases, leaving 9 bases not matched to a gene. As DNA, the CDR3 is TGTGCCAGCTCTCCGGGACAGGCGGGTGAAGCTTTCTTT. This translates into CASSPGQAGEAFF.

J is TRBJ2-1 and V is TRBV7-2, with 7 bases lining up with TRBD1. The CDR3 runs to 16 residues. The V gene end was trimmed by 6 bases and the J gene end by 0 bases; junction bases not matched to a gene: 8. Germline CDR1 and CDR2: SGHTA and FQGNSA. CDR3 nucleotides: TGTGCCAGCAGTCCTACAGGGGTCTACTCCTACAATGAGCAGTTCTTC. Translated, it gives CASSPTGVYSYNEQFF.

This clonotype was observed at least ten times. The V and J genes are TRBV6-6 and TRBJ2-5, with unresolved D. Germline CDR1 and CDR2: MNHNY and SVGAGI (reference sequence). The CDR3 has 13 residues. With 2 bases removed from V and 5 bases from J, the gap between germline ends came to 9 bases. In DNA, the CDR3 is TGTGCCAGCAGTTACCCCACGCCCGAGACCCAGTACTTC. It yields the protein CASSYPTPETQYF.

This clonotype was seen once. The CDR3 DNA sequence: TGTGCCAGCAAACAAAGGACTAGCGGGGTCTCTGGGGCCAACGTCCTGACTTTC. Its translation is CASKQRTSGVSGANVLTF. The genes are TRBV27 and TRBJ2-6, with 12 bases matching TRBD2. V was clipped by 7 bases and J by 0 bases; unmatched bases: 7. Germline CDR1 is MNHEY and CDR2 is SMNVEV (reference sequence). The CDR3 has 18 residues. Using reference TRBV27 and TRBJ2-6 for the parts outside the CDR3, the full variable domain is EAQVTQNPRYLITVTGKKLTVTCSQNMNHEYMSWYRQDPGLGLRQIYYSMNVEVTDKGDVPEGYKVSRKEKRNFPLILESPSPNQTSLYFCASKQRTSGVSGANVLTFGAGSRLTVL.

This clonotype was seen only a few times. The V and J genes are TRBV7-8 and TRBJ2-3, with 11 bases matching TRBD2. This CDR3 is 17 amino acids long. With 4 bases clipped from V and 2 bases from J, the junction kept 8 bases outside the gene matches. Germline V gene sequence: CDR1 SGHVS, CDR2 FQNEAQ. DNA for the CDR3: TGTGCCAGCAGCTCAGCTAGCGGGGGGCGCAACACAGATACGCAGTATTTT. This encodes CASSSASGGRNTDTQYF.

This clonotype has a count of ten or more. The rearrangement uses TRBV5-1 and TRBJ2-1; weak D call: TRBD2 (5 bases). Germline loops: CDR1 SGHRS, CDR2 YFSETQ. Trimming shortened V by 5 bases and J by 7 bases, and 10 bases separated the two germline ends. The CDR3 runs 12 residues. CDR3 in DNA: TGCGCCAGCAGTCAAACGGGGAATGAGCAGTTCTTC. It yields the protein CASSQTGNEQFF.

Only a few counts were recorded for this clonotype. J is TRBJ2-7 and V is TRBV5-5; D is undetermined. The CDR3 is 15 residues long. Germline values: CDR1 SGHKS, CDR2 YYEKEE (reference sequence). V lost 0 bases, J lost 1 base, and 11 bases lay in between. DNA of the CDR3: TGTGCCAGCAGCTTGGCCAGTAGGTTTTCCTACGAGCAGTACTTC. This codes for CASSLASRFSYEQYF.

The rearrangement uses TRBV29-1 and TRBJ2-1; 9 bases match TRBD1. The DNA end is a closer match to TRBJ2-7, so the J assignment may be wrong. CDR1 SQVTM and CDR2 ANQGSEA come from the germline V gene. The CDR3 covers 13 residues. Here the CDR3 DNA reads TGCAGCGTTTGGGGACAGGGAAACAATGAGCAGTACTTC. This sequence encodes CSVWGQGNNEQYF.

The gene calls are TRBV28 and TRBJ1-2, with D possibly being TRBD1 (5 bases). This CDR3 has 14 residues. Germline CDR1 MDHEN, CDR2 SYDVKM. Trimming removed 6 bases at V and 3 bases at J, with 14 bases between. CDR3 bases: TGTGCCAGCAGCTCTGGGGGGACCTACTATGGCTACACCTTC. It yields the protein CASSSGGTYYGYTF.

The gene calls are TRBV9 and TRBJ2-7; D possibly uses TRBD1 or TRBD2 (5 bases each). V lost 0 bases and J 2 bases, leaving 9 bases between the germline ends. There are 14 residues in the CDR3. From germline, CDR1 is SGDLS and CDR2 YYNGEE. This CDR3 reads CASSVEGRTYEQYF. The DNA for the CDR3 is TGTGCCAGCAGCGTAGAGGGACGCACCTACGAGCAGTACTTC.

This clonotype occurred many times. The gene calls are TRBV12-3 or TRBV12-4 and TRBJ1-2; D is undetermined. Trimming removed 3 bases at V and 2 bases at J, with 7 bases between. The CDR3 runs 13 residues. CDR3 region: CASSLWNNYGYTF. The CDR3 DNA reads TGTGCCAGCAGTTTGTGGAACAACTATGGCTACACCTTC.

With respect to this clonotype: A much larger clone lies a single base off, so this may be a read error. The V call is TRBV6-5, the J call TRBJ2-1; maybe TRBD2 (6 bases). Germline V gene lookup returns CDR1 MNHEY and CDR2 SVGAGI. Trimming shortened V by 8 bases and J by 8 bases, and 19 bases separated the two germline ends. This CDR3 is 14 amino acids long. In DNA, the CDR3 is TGTGCCAGCCCACGGGACTCCTTTTCTGATGAGCAGTTCTTC. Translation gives CASPRDSFSDEQFF.

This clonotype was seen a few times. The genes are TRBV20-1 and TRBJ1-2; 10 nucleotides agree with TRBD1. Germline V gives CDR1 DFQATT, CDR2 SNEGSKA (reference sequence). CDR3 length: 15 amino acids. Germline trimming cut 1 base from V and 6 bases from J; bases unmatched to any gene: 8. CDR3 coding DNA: TGCAGTGCTAGAGCGACCGGGACAGGGGTTCATGGCTACACCTTC. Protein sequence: CSARATGTGVHGYTF.

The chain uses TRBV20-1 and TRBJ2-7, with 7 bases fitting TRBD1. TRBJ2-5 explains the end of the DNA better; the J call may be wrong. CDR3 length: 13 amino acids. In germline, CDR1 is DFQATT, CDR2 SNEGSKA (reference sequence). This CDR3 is CSATKGQPETQYF. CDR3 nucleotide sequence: TGCAGTGCGACCAAGGGACAGCCAGAGACCCAGTACTTC.

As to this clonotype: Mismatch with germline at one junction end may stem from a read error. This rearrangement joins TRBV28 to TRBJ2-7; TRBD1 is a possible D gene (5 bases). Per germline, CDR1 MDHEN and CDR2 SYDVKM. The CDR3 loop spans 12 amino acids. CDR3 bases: TGTACCAGCAGTCGACAGTCCTACGAGCAGTACTTC. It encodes CTSSRQSYEQYF.

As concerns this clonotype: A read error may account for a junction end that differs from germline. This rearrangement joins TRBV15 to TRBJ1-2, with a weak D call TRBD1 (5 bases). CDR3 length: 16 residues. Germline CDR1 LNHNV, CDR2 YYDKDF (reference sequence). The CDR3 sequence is CATSRVWQGSNYGCTF. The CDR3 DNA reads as TGTGCCACCAGCAGAGTGTGGCAGGGATCTAACTATGGCTGCACCTTC.

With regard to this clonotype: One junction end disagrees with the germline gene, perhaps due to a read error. The CDR3 region has the DNA TGTGCCAGCAGCGTGGGTTACGGAGATACGCGGTATTTT. As protein: CASSVGYGDTRYF. The chain has TRBV7-2 and TRBJ2-3, with D unresolved. CDR1 is SGHTA and CDR2 is FQGNSA in the germline V gene. The CDR3 sequence is 13 residues long.

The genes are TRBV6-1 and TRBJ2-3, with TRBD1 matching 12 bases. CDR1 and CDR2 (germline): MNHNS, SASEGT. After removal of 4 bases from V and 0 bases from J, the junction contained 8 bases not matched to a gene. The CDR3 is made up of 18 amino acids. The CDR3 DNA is TGTGCCAGCAGTGGACGGGACAGGGGGCTTGGTAGCACAGATACGCAGTATTTT. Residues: CASSGRDRGLGSTDTQYF.

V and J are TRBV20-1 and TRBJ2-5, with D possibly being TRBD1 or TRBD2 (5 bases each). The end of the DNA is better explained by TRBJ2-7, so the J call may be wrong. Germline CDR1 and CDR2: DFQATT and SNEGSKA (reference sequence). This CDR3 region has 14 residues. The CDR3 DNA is TGCAGTGCTAGCTATCCCGGGACCACAGGCGAGCAGTACTTC. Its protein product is CSASYPGTTGEQYF.

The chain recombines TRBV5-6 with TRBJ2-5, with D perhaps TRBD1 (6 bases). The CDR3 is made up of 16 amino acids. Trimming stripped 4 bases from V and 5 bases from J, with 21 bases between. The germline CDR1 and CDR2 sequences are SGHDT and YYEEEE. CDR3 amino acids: CASSDGNYRAVETQYF. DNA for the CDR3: TGTGCCAGCAGCGATGGTAACTACAGGGCGGTGGAGACCCAGTACTTC.

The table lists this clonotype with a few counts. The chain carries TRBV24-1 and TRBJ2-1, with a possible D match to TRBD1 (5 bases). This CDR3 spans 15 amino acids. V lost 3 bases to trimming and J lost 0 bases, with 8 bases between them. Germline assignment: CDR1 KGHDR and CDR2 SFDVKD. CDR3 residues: CATSDKGSSYNEQFF. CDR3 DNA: TGTGCCACCAGTGATAAGGGGTCCTCCTACAATGAGCAGTTCTTC.

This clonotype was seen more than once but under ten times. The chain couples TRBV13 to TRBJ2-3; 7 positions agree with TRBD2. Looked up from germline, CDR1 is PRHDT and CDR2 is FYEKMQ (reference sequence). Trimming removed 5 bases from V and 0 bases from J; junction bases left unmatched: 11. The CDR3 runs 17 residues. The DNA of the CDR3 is TGTGCCAGCAGCAAAATGGGGAGCGGGGTTAGCACAGATACGCAGTATTTT. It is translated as CASSKMGSGVSTDTQYF.